The source of this TCR beta chain is a study of OX40 agonist ivuxolimab in advanced cancers. For the wider study: Ivuxolimab, which targeted the costimulatory receptor OX40 (CD134), was an agonistic, fully human IgG2 monoclonal antibody. In the dose-escalation cohort, 75% to 90% of patients were male, and the mean age was roughly 56 years with a range of roughly 20 to 79. The purpose of peripheral TCRbeta sequencing was to test whether ivuxolimab changed TCR sequence diversity and led to clonal T-cell expansion. Partial responses occurred in three dose-escalation patients, of whom one had hepatocellular carcinoma and two had cutaneous melanoma. Patients were allowed to have had prior anti-PD-1, anti-PD-L1 or anti-CTLA-4 therapy, and 30% to 40% of the dose-escalation patients had been treated with checkpoint inhibitors. Intravenous ivuxolimab was administered to patients every 2 weeks at six dose levels: 0.01, 0.1, 0.3, 1.5, 3 and 10 mg/kg. Of the roughly 53 patients in dose escalation, some 20 had hepatocellular carcinoma, some 15 had melanoma, 9 had renal cell carcinoma and 9 had head and neck cancer. The monotherapy dose-escalation portion (N ≈ 50 patients) of the phase I ivuxolimab trial is reported in the paper.

Comments on this clone: Its antigen remains unidentified. One base away there is no much larger clone; base qualities are not given.

Study-wide conclusions, independent of this receptor: At doses of 0.1 to 3.0 mg/kg, clonal expansion of both CD4+ and CD8+ T cells in blood was seen between baseline and week 6. The antigen specificity of the peripheral T cells that underwent clonal expansion was not determined. Low levels of normalized T-cell clonal expansion were also seen in some patients who did not respond. After ivuxolimab, more expanded clones were found on average in CD8+ T cells than in CD4+ T cells. In the 0.1-3.0 mg/kg groups, partial responders were among the patients with the lowest normalized peripheral clonal expansion, particularly in CD8+ T cells.

The germline ends are 15 bases apart after V is trimmed by 6 bases and J by 0 bases. CDR1 and CDR2 (GTSNPN, SVGIG) derive from the germline V gene (reference sequence). Measured from the cysteine to the phenylalanine, the CDR3 is 14 residues long. Only the CDR3 DNA is retained, 42 bases long and in frame from the first base. Genomic DNA was extracted from sorted cells for sequencing of the TCRbeta CDR3 region. TCRbeta CDR3 regions were sequenced using the immunoSEQ Assay. What TCRdb holds here is the immuneACCESS table cut down to in-frame rearrangements. Part of the clones is not present; checked against another copy, under half of the missing clones reflect an unresolved V gene, and the others are unexplained. The sample table contains about 73,000 clones; only one count was recorded for 92% of them. The ten largest clonotypes hold roughly 9.7% of the sample. Patients with a history of autoimmune disease or receiving systemic immunosuppression were excluded from the trial. Peripheral blood for TCR sequencing was collected from all dose cohorts at baseline, on cycle 4 day 1, and on cycle 7 day 1. The samples were taken from a phase I, first-in-human, multicenter, open-label dose-escalation trial of ivuxolimab. The trial enrolled adults with locally advanced or metastatic head and neck squamous cell, hepatocellular, melanoma or renal cell carcinoma. Before TCR sequencing, CD4+ T cells and CD8+ T cells were sorted from peripheral blood as separate populations.

This specimen consisted of CD4+ or CD8+ T cells sorted from blood, obtained in a trial of the OX40 agonist ivuxolimab. This TCR was sampled from an adult with an advanced solid tumor such as melanoma, head and neck, liver or kidney cancer. In this chain, TRBV30 is recombined with TRBJ2-7; a tentative D match to TRBD2 spans 6 bases. The CDR3 reads as follows: CACLETGLSYEQYF. Here is the DNA: TGTGCCTGCCTAGAAACGGGACTCTCCTACGAGCAGTACTTC.